This entry lists 17 T cell receptor beta chains sequenced from one sample in a study of regulatory T cells in long-lasting Graves disease. The time point is: persistent/refractory GD, antithyroid drugs over 5 years with positive TRAb. With RNA extracted from PBMCs as input, the TCR library was made. Building the TCR beta libraries relied on iRepertoire HTBI primers, and CDR3 regions underwent Arm-PCR. From the multiplex PCR reads, TCRdb called clonotypes with MiXCR, one entry per CDR3 protein. The profile covers roughly 700,000 distinct CDR3 sequences, with 25% to 35% appearing a single time and roughly 40% taken by the ten largest. The sample here was peripheral blood mononuclear cells (PBMCs), taken when the disease was refractory, from a patient treated with antithyroid drugs. These receptor sequences come from a female donor with Graves disease.

This clonotype occurred a few times. This chain joins TRBV6-1 and TRBJ1-2; the match to TRBD1 covers 7 bases. This CDR3 has 11 amino acids. Trimming at V came to 6 bases and at J to 6 bases, leaving 1 base not matched to a gene. Germline CDR1 reads MNHNS; CDR2 reads SASEGT. The CDR3 is CASRTGDGYTF. The CDR3 DNA is TGTGCCAGCAGAACAGGGGATGGCTACACCTTC.

The chain carries TRBV7-9 and TRBJ2-7; no definite D call. The CDR3 is 14 amino acids. V was shortened by 5 bases and J by 7 bases, with 18 bases between the two germline ends. Germline-derived CDR1 and CDR2 are SEHNR and FQNEAQ (reference sequence). CDR3 coding DNA: TGTGCCAGCAGCCATAAGACTTCCCCGGTAGAGCAGTACTTC. This translates into CASSHKTSPVEQYF.

This clonotype has more than one count but fewer than ten. The chain links TRBV10-1 to TRBJ2-2; D possibly corresponds to TRBD1 (5 bases). Trimming removed 2 bases from V and 4 bases from J, with 11 bases in between. The CDR3 is made up of 15 amino acids. Germline V CDR1 and CDR2: WNHNN, SYGVQD (reference sequence). CDR3 nucleotides: TGCGCCAGCAGTGAGGCAGGGTTGCTCACCGGGGAGCTGTTTTTT. Translated: CASSEAGLLTGELFF.

Comments on this clonotype: The CDR3 carries no conserved terminal phenylalanine or tryptophan, so it likely arises from a read error. The chain recombines TRBV28 with TRBJ1-2; TRBD1 aligns across 9 bases. The germline CDR1 and CDR2 sequences are MDHEN and SYDVKM. V gave up 3 bases and J gave up 7 bases; unmatched junction bases: 9. The CDR3 is 15 residues long. DNA of the CDR3: TGTGCCAGCAGTTTGGGACAGGGCGCCCTATTTGGCTACACCTCC. Translating gives CASSLGQGALFGYTS.

This clonotype was recorded many times. CDR3: CSVGDVSSYEQYF. CDR3 sequence (DNA): TGCAGTGTAGGGGACGTGAGCTCCTACGAGCAGTACTTC. The chain links TRBV20-1 to TRBJ2-7; either TRBD1 or TRBD2 may supply D (5 bases each). With 7 bases removed from V and 0 bases from J, the gap between germline ends came to 13 bases. The CDR3 loop spans 13 amino acids. Germline values: CDR1 DFQATT, CDR2 SNEGSKA (reference sequence).

A few counts support this clonotype. V and J are TRBV9 and TRBJ2-7; no reliable D call. CDR3 length equals 15 residues. V lost 0 bases to trimming and J lost 5 bases, with 15 bases between them. The germline CDR1 and CDR2 sequences are SGDLS and YYNGEE. The CDR3 region has the DNA TGTGCCAGCAGCGTAGGGGTAGGGTCAGAGAACGAGCAGTACTTC. As protein: CASSVGVGSENEQYF.

The genes are TRBV20-1 and TRBJ2-5, with TRBD2 matching over 12 bases. The CDR3 covers 14 residues. The germline V gene has CDR1 DFQATT and CDR2 SNEGSKA (reference sequence). With 5 bases clipped from V and 5 bases from J, the junction kept 6 bases outside the gene matches. CDR3 sequence (DNA): TGCAGTGCTCACACTAGCGGGAGGCTTGAGACCCAGTACTTC. As protein: CSAHTSGRLETQYF.

This clonotype appeared a few times. This chain uses TRBV14 with TRBJ1-2; D is unresolved. The germline CDR1 and CDR2 sequences are SGHDN and FVKESK. This CDR3 has 13 residues. Trimming took off 4 bases at V and 7 bases at J, with 13 bases between the two ends. As DNA, the CDR3 is TGTGCCAGCAGCCCGAAAGTGGGGTCTGGCTACACCTTC. It codes for CASSPKVGSGYTF.

The chain joins TRBV19 to TRBJ1-6; the match to TRBD1 covers 8 bases. CDR1 is LNHDA, CDR2 SQIVND, per germline (reference sequence). The CDR3 totals 15 residues. V lost 5 bases, J lost 6 bases, and 6 bases stayed unmatched. DNA for the CDR3: TGTGCCAGTAGTGTCGGACAGGGTCGTAATTCACCCCTCCACTTT. This translates into CASSVGQGRNSPLHF.

CDR3 amino acids: CASSPEGRSYQETQYF. DNA of the CDR3: TGTGCCAGCAGCCCGGAGGGCCGGAGTTATCAAGAGACCCAGTACTTC. This chain uses TRBV5-6 with TRBJ2-5; tentatively, D is TRBD2 (6 bases). The CDR3 covers 16 residues. The germline V gene has CDR1 SGHDT and CDR2 YYEEEE. Trimming stripped 4 bases from V and 2 bases from J, with 18 bases between. The whole variable domain, remainder taken from reference TRBV5-6 and TRBJ2-5, is DAGVTQSPTHLIKTRGQQVTLRCSPKSGHDTVSWYQQALGQGPQFIFQYYEEEERQRGNFPDRFSGHQFPNYSSELNVNALLLGDSALYLCASSPEGRSYQETQYFGPGTRLLVL.

This chain uses TRBV28 with TRBJ1-3, with D tentatively TRBD1 (5 bases). Between the trimmed V and J ends, which lost 2 bases and 0 bases, there was a span of 8 bases. This CDR3 region has 15 residues. Germline CDR1 and CDR2: MDHEN and SYDVKM. CDR3 sequence: CASSLRGGSGNTIYF. The DNA for the CDR3 is TGTGCCAGCAGTTTACGGGGGGGCTCTGGAAACACCATATATTTT.

V usage is TRBV7-2 and J usage is TRBJ2-4, with D perhaps given as TRBD1 or TRBD2 (5 bases each). Germline CDR1 SGHTA, CDR2 FQGNSA. The CDR3 consists of 18 residues. V lost 1 base, J lost 3 bases, and 19 bases lay in between. The CDR3 loop is CASSLDRTPGTGKNIQYF. In DNA, the CDR3 is TGTGCCAGCAGCTTAGACAGGACGCCGGGGACGGGCAAAAACATTCAGTACTTC.

The chain uses TRBV7-7 and TRBJ2-2; 12 positions agree with TRBD2. The ends lost 6 bases at V and 7 bases at J; junction bases unmatched: 0. CDR1 is SSHAT and CDR2 is FNYEAQ in the germline V gene (reference sequence). The CDR3 runs to 13 residues. The CDR3 here is CASRGLAGGELFF. For the CDR3, the DNA is TGTGCCAGCAGGGGACTAGCGGGCGGGGAGCTGTTTTTT.

The chain uses TRBV6-2 or TRBV6-3 and TRBJ1-6; D might be TRBD1 (5 bases). Looked up from germline, CDR1 is MNHEY and CDR2 is SVGEGT. V shed 6 bases and J shed 2 bases, with 11 bases lying between them. The CDR3 contains 15 residues. The CDR3 reads CASSATGAYNSPLHF. DNA of the CDR3: TGTGCCAGCAGCGCCACGGGGGCCTATAATTCACCCCTCCACTTT.

The sample holds a few counts of this clonotype. This likely reflects a read error, since a far larger clone is one base away. This rearrangement joins TRBV6-2 or TRBV6-3 to TRBJ2-7; D unresolved. V shed 5 bases and J shed 2 bases, with 4 bases lying between them. Germline V gives CDR1 MNHEY, CDR2 SVGEGT. This CDR3 comprises 11 residues. The chain's CDR3 is CASSAPYEQYF. CDR3 sequence (DNA): TGTGCCAGCAGTGCCCCCTACGAGCAGTACTTC.

The chain couples TRBV15 to TRBJ2-6; 7 positions agree with TRBD2. With 1 base clipped from V and 3 bases from J, the junction kept 3 bases outside the gene matches. Per the germline V gene, CDR1 is LNHNV and CDR2 is YYDKDF (reference sequence). This CDR3 spans 16 amino acids. CDR3 residues: CATSRVAGYGANVLTF. CDR3 nucleotide sequence: TGTGCCACCAGCAGAGTAGCGGGTTATGGGGCCAACGTCCTGACTTTC.

This clonotype was seen only once. The rearrangement links TRBV2 to TRBJ2-2; TRBD2 matches 9 bases. This CDR3 comprises 17 residues. V lost 7 bases to trimming and J lost 1 base; unmatched junction nucleotides: 10. From germline, CDR1 is SNHLY and CDR2 FYNNEI. The CDR3 is CASTMYGTSLNTGELFF. In nucleotides, the CDR3 is TGTGCCAGCACTATGTACGGGACTAGCTTGAACACCGGGGAGCTGTTTTTT.